The subject of this entry is one T cell receptor (beta chain). The germline V gene has CDR1 SEHNR and CDR2 FQNEAQ (reference sequence). The ends lost 0 bases at V and 6 bases at J; junction bases unmatched: 5. The CDR3 spans 15 residues. The data derive from a study of blood T cell repertoires in COVID-19. As for the study in general: The origin of the acute and convalescent COVID-19 samples was the United States, Italy and Spain. Sources were T cells, B-cell-depleted T cells, or PBMCs; the material itself was cDNA or gDNA.

As processed by the authors: Amplification of reference gene primers was used by the study to estimate nucleated cell counts. The data were produced by immunoSEQ multiplex PCR, yet TCRdb's version contains in-frame clones alone and is incomplete. The DNA gave D and trimming, while V, J and clone size come from that table. The sample carries some 140,000 clones, about 70% recorded once. The chain joins TRBV7-9 to TRBJ2-3; 8 nucleotides match TRBD1. The sample comprised peripheral blood. The sequence came from an elderly man with acute or convalescent COVID-19. Here the CDR3 DNA reads TGTGCCAGCAGCTTAGCCGCGACAGGGGAGGATACGCAGTATTTT. Translating gives CASSLAATGEDTQYF.